The 7 T cell receptor beta chains below all came from one sample that was sequenced in a study of T cell repertoires in cytomegalovirus infection. No antigens are known for them. TCRdb fed the reads into MiXCR, producing one record per CDR3 protein. Here the sample spans under 120,000 distinct CDR3 sequences, 42% being singletons. The sample was CD8+ T cells from cultured PBMCs, taken from culture after CMV antigen stimulation. Source of these receptors: a human donor in good health (CMV status not recorded). Some clones in this sample may be carry-over from other donors' samples.

The genes are TRBV19 and TRBJ1-5; D is possibly TRBD1 (6 bases). Deletions cut 2 bases from V and 5 bases from J, with 13 bases between. Germline values: CDR1 LNHDA, CDR2 SQIVND (reference sequence). The CDR3 runs to 15 residues. This CDR3 is CASSISPPGDQPQHF. The CDR3 nucleotides read TGTGCCAGTAGTATATCCCCCCCAGGGGATCAGCCCCAGCATTTT.

About this clonotype itself: This clone may be a read error of a much larger clone one base away. The CDR3, as DNA: TGTGCCAGCAGCATGAGCTACGAGCAGTACTTC. As protein: CASSMSYEQYF. J is TRBJ2-7 and V is TRBV11-2; D unresolved. Germline lookup yields CDR1 SGHAT and CDR2 FQNNGV. Trimming left V 5 bases short and J 3 bases short, with 5 bases between. This CDR3 contains 11 residues.

The gene calls are TRBV7-9 and TRBJ2-5; 7 bases align to TRBD1. V was pared by 5 bases and J by 7 bases, with 16 bases of the junction left unmatched. The CDR3 is 16 residues long. Germline CDR1 reads SEHNR; CDR2 reads FQNEAQ (reference sequence). CDR3 region: CASSKPGTEPRGTQYF. The CDR3 DNA reads TGTGCCAGCAGCAAACCCGGGACAGAGCCTCGGGGGACCCAGTACTTC.

This clonotype has just a few counts. V usage is TRBV29-1 and J usage is TRBJ1-1, with a weak D call TRBD1 (5 bases). The V gene lost 1 base and the J gene lost 4 bases, with 13 bases spanning the gap. Germline V gene lookup returns CDR1 SQVTM and CDR2 ANQGSEA. This CDR3 contains 14 residues. This CDR3 reads CSVEAGYSGTEAFF. CDR3 nucleotide sequence: TGCAGCGTTGAAGCAGGGTACTCAGGCACTGAAGCTTTCTTT.

The chain employs TRBV5-4 and TRBJ2-1, with D perhaps matching TRBD2 (6 bases). In germline, CDR1 is SGHNT, CDR2 YYREEE (reference sequence). The CDR3 spans 15 residues. V shed 2 bases and J shed 2 bases, with 11 bases lying between them. The CDR3 DNA follows: TGTGCCAGCAGCTTCGAGACTAGTGCCTACAATGAGCAGTTCTTC. This encodes CASSFETSAYNEQFF.

In the case of this clonotype: This may arise from a read error, as a much more abundant clone is one base away. J is TRBJ1-2 and V is TRBV12-3 or TRBV12-4; TRBD1 aligns across 7 bases. CDR3 length: 15 amino acids. The CDR3 DNA follows: TGTGCCAACAGTCTCTCCGCAGGGGGGAACTATGGCTACACCTTC. Translating gives CANSLSAGGNYGYTF.

The chain carries TRBV27 and TRBJ1-2, with TRBD1 matching over 8 bases. This CDR3 contains 14 residues. V trimming: 4 bases; J trimming: 5 bases; junction bases outside the gene matches: 6. Germline V gene data show CDR1 as MNHEY and CDR2 as SMNVEV (reference sequence). This chain's CDR3 is CASSSGGARYGYTF. CDR3 DNA: TGTGCCAGCAGTTCAGGGGGCGCGCGGTATGGCTACACCTTC.